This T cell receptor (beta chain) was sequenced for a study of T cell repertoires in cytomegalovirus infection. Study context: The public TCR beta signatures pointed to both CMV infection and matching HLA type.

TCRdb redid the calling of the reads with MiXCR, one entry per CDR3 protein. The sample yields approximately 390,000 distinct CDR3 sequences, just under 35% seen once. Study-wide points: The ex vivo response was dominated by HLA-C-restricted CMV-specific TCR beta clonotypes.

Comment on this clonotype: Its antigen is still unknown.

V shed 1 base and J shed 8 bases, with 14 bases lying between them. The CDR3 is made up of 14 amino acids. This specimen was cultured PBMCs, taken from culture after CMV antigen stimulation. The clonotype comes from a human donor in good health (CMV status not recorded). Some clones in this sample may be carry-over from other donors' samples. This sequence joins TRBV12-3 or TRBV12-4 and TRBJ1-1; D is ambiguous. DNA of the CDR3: TGTGCCAGCAGTTTAGTTTTGAACCGACAAGAAGCTTTCTTT. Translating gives CASSLVLNRQEAFF.